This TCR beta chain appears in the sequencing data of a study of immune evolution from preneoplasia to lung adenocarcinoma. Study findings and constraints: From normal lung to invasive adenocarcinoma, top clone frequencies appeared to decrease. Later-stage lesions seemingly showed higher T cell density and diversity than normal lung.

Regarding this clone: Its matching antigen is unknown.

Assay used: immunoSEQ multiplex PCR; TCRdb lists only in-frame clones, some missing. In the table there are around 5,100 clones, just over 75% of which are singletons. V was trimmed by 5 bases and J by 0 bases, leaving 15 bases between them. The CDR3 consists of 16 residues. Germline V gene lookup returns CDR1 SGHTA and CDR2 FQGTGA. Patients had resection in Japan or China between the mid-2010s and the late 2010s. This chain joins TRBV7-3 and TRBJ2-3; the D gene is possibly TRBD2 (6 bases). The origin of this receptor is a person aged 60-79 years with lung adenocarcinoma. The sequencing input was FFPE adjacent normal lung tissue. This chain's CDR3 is CASSPGVQRSTDTQYF. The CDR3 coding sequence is TGTGCCAGCAGCCCGGGGGTCCAGCGAAGCACAGATACGCAGTATTTT. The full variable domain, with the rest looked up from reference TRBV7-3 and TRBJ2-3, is GAGVSQTPSNKVTEKGKYVELRCDPISGHTALYWYRQSLGQGPEFLIYFQGTGAADDSGLPNDRFFAVRPEGSVSTLKIQRTERGDSAVYLCASSPGVQRSTDTQYFGPGTRLTVL.